This TCR beta chain was recorded in a study of Ad26.COV2.S vaccination and SARS-CoV-2 variants (dated by TCRdb to about 2021). As for the study more broadly: Vaccine-arm donors came from COV1001, a multicentre, randomized, double-blind, placebo-controlled phase I-IIa trial of Ad26.COV2.S in healthy adults. Investigators did not know the trial group allocation while performing experiments and assessing outcomes. Trial participants were randomized into five groups of five: low-dose or high-dose Ad26.COV2.S given once or twice, or placebo on both occasions. Ad26.COV2.S was administered intramuscularly at a dose of 5x10^10 or 1x10^11 viral particles, either as one shot or as two shots given 56 days apart. A total of 32 samples were included in the TCR-sequenced set, comprising some 20 Ad26.COV2.S vaccine recipients, 5 placebo recipients and 8 SARS-CoV-2 convalescent individuals. TCRbeta repertoire sequencing served as the tool for gauging how specific and how broad the SARS-CoV-2-reactive T cell receptors were following Ad26.COV2.S vaccination. General conclusions and limits of the study: The authors noted that the TCR breadth and depth analyses may have underestimated total T cell responses. After vaccination, spike-specific CD8+ and CD4+ T cell responses were reported to show substantial breadth. The study was not powered for comparison of responses between vaccine doses or regimens. Non-spike TCR breadth was comparable between vaccine and placebo recipients, consistent with the vaccine containing only spike. Spike-specific TCR breadth was higher in Ad26.COV2.S recipients than in placebo recipients (P = 0.0014).

For CDR1 and CDR2, the germline V gene lists SGHRS and YFSETQ. The CDR3 covers 13 residues, taking in both the cysteine and the phenylalanine. The retained sequence is limited to the CDR3, 39 bases, with the frame set at the first base. V is shortened by 4 bases, J by 4 bases, and the region joining them spans 12 bases. The immunoSEQ Assay was the method used to sequence TCRbeta CDR3 regions. After extraction, genomic DNA underwent amplification by bias-controlled multiplex PCR, followed by high-throughput sequencing. The published analysis was carried out like this. To quantify the absolute abundance of each unique TCRbeta CDR3 region, sequences were collapsed and filtered. T cell fraction was estimated by normalizing TCRbeta template counts to usable DNA, which was measured by amplifying reference genes present in all nucleated cells. Repertoire TCRs were annotated as SARS-CoV-2-specific when V gene, CDR3 amino acid sequence and J gene were exactly matched to a known reactive TCR set. The reference SARS-CoV-2 TCR set came from MIRA and was filtered for enrichment in COVID-19-positive ImmuneCODE repertoires, removing public or cross-reactive TCRs. Based on the MIRA antigens, annotated TCRs were further analysed at the level of specific ORF or position within ORF. Breadth was defined as annotated unique rearrangements over total unique productive rearrangements; depth was the summed frequency of those rearrangements. Two-sided Wilcoxon rank-sum tests were applied when comparing TCR breadth between groups. TCRdb stores this immuneACCESS table with in-frame sequences only. Part of the clones is absent; in the studies checked, under half of the shortfall reflects unresolved V genes, and no reason is known for the rest. The V and J calls and the clone size are those of that table, but D and trimming were determined from the DNA. The sample table shows 450,000 to 550,000 clones, and about 88% are seen once. 1.5% to 2% of the sample is in the top ten clones.

In regard to this clone: Its antigen target is currently unknown. The sample holds no much larger clone one base away, and base qualities are not on file.

The sample's treatment or condition label, decoded: roughly 18 received Ad26.COV2.S at low or high dose, single or two shots; several received placebo; per-sample allocation not given. Repertoires of vaccine and placebo recipients were sequenced from samples taken on day 63 after the first injection. In Cohort 1b, about two dozen adults aged 18-55 years were enrolled at a single site in Boston, USA, between 29 July and 7 August 2020. Ad26.COV2.S was a replication-incompetent adenovirus type 26 vector that expressed a prefusion-stabilized SARS-CoV-2 spike protein derived from the original Wuhan strain.

This chain joins TRBV5-1 to TRBJ2-7, with the D gene too uncertain to name. The source is a person between 18 and 65 years old who received the Ad26.COV2.S COVID-19 vaccine or a placebo. The sequences come from peripheral blood, collected in a trial of Ad26.COV2.S vaccine versus placebo. The nucleotide sequence is TGCGCCAGCAGCGTGGACGTACGATACGAGCAGTACTTC. It specifies CASSVDVRYEQYF.